This entry lists 8 T cell receptor beta chains sequenced from one sample in a study of cytomegalovirus exposure and HLA in healthy donors. Researchers ran the PCR with 60 Vbeta and 13 Jbeta primers. Profiled with immunoSEQ multiplex PCR; TCRdb holds only in-frame clones, not every one. Found here are about 140,000 clones, 70% to 85% of them singletons; the top ten hold 1.4% to 1.5%. The sequencing sample was made of PBMCs. These receptors all stem from a man aged 25 to 45 in good health and CMV-seropositive.

The genes are TRBV19 and TRBJ2-2, with TRBD2 identical over 10 bases. V was pared by 3 bases and J by 2 bases, with 6 bases of the junction left unmatched. The CDR3 totals 17 residues. Germline assignment: CDR1 LNHDA and CDR2 SQIVND (reference sequence). The CDR3 spells CASSMVSGGANTGELFF. DNA for the CDR3: TGTGCCAGTAGTATGGTGAGCGGGGGGGCCAACACCGGGGAGCTGTTTTTT. Based on the CDR3 plus reference TRBV19 and TRBJ2-2, the full variable domain is DGGITQSPKYLFRKEGQNVTLSCEQNLNHDAMYWYRQDPGQGLRLIYYSQIVNDFQKGDIAEGYSVSREKKESFPLTVTSAQKNPTAFYLCASSMVSGGANTGELFFGEGSRLTVL.

The chain couples TRBV7-2 to TRBJ2-1; 11 bases match TRBD2. The CDR3 runs to 15 residues. Trimming cost V 5 bases and J 4 bases; bases outside gene matches: 4. Germline V lookup: CDR1 SGHTA, CDR2 FQGNSA. The CDR3, as DNA: TGTGCCAGCAGCGAGCGGACTAGCGGGTACAATGAGCAGTTCTTC. It encodes CASSERTSGYNEQFF.

J is TRBJ1-2 and V is TRBV6-5; D ambiguous. In germline, CDR1 is MNHEY, CDR2 SVGAGI. CDR3 length equals 15 residues. V gave up 0 bases and J gave up 7 bases, with 15 bases separating them. CDR3 protein: CASSYSKGASGGYTF. The DNA of the CDR3 is TGTGCCAGCAGTTACTCAAAGGGAGCAAGCGGTGGCTACACCTTC.

The V gene is TRBV4-1, the J gene TRBJ2-1; TRBD2 agrees at 10 bases. This CDR3 is 17 amino acids long. V shed 1 base and J 7 bases; nucleotides not matched to a gene: 10. CDR1 MGHRA and CDR2 YSYEKL come from the germline V gene. In DNA form, the CDR3 reads TGCGCCAGCAGCCAAGGAGGGGCAGGACTAGCGGTAAATGAGCAGTTCTTC. It is translated as CASSQGGAGLAVNEQFF.

The chain is built from TRBV19 and TRBJ2-5; TRBD2 is a possible D gene (6 bases). V lost 6 bases and J 2 bases, leaving 10 bases between the germline ends. Germline V CDR1 and CDR2: LNHDA, SQIVND (reference sequence). This CDR3 comprises 13 residues. The CDR3 protein is CASSSGLQETQYF. CDR3 coding DNA: TGTGCCAGTAGCTCGGGACTGCAAGAGACCCAGTACTTC.

The V call is TRBV28, the J call TRBJ1-5; 8 positions agree with TRBD1. This CDR3 has 15 residues. Germline trimming cut 4 bases from V and 1 base from J; bases unmatched to any gene: 3. Germline loops: CDR1 MDHEN, CDR2 SYDVKM. CDR3 nucleotides: TGTGCCAGCAGTTCGACAGGGGAAAGCAATCAGCCCCAGCATTTT. It codes for CASSSTGESNQPQHF.

V usage is TRBV30 and J usage is TRBJ2-5, with 7 bases aligning to TRBD1. Germline trimming cut 7 bases from V and 1 base from J; bases unmatched to any gene: 3. Germline lookup yields CDR1 GTSNPN and CDR2 SVGIG (reference sequence). The CDR3 is 12 amino acids. DNA for the CDR3: TGTGCCTCGGGACAGACCCAAGAGACCCAGTACTTC. Its protein is CASGQTQETQYF.

This rearrangement joins TRBV7-6 to TRBJ1-1; TRBD1 might be the D (6 bases). CDR1 is SGHVS and CDR2 is FNYEAQ in the germline V gene. V was trimmed by 7 bases and J by 3 bases, leaving 24 bases between them. The CDR3 loop spans 17 amino acids. The CDR3 region has the DNA TGTGCCAGCACCCTAGGTGGGGTCAGGGGCATGTACACTGAAGCTTTCTTT. Its translation: CASTLGGVRGMYTEAFF.